This TCR beta chain was captured by sequencing in a study of blood T cell repertoires in COVID-19. Background on the study: COVID-19 samples, acute and convalescent, were from the United States, Italy and Spain. Nucleic acid was either cDNA or gDNA, and it came from T cells, B-cell-depleted T cells, or PBMCs.

Per the original methods: Estimates of nucleated cell counts were drawn from the amplification of reference gene primers. TCRdb's table, derived via immunoSEQ multiplex PCR, lists solely in-frame clones and lacks some. The V and J calls and clone size come from that table; D and trimming were worked out from the DNA. Of some 96,000 clones in the sample, roughly 84% were seen once. The TCR was taken from a human donor in a cohort sampled during active COVID-19. The specimen was peripheral blood.

CDR3 loop: CASSRDSQETQYF. The CDR3, as DNA: TGTGCCAGCAGTAGGGACAGCCAAGAGACCCAGTACTTC. The V call is TRBV6-2 or TRBV6-3, the J call TRBJ2-5; 7 bases map to TRBD1. Germline CDR1 MNHEY, CDR2 SVGEGT. The J segment lost 1 base and the V segment lost 5 bases, leaving 1 base of the junction unmatched. The length of the CDR3 is 13 residues.